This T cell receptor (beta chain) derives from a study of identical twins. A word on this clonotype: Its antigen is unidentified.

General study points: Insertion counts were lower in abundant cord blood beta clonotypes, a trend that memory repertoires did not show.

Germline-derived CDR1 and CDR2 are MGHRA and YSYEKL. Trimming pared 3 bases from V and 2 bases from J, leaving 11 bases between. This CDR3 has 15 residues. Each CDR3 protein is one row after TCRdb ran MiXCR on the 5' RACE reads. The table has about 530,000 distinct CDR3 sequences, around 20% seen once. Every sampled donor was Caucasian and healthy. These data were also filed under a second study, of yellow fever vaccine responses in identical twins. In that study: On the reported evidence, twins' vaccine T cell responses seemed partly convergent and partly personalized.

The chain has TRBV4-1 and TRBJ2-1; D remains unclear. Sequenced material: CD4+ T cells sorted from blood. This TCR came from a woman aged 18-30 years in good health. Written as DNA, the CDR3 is TGCGCCAGCAGCCACACTCCCCCAACCTACAATGAGCAGTTCTTC. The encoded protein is CASSHTPPTYNEQFF.